The 28 T cell receptor beta chains below come from one sample, sequenced in a study of regulatory T cells in long-lasting Graves disease. Time point in this sample: newly diagnosed GD, antithyroid drugs for less than 3 months. Generation of the TCR library employed RNA extracted from PBMCs. In building TCR beta libraries, iRepertoire HTBI primers were used together with Arm-PCR of CDR3 regions. TCRdb re-derived calls from the multiplex PCR reads in MiXCR, one entry per CDR3 protein. This sample has hundreds of thousands of distinct CDR3 sequences, with around 15% found just once. These data were also filed under a second study, of T cells in Graves' hyperthyroidism and ophthalmopathy.

The sequencing here drew on peripheral blood mononuclear cells (PBMCs), taken at new diagnosis, from a patient treated with antithyroid drugs. The receptors derive from a man aged 35-49 years with Graves disease.

With regard to this clonotype: Given a far larger clone just one base away, this is likely a sequencing read error. The chain carries TRBV6-1 and TRBJ2-3; weak D call: TRBD1 (5 bases). The J call could be wrong; TRBJ2-1 is a better fit for the DNA end. Germline CDR1 is MNHNS and CDR2 is SASEGT. This CDR3 comprises 12 residues. The CDR3 sequence: CANTFGPGEQFF. DNA for the CDR3: TGTGCCAACACTTTCGGCCCAGGGGAGCAGTTCTTC.

Of note for this clonotype: This likely came from a read error, as a far larger clone is one base away. This chain joins TRBV5-1 and TRBJ2-7, with 7 nucleotides matching TRBD1. The CDR3 length is 14 residues. The V gene's germline CDR1 is SGHRS and CDR2 YFSETQ. For the CDR3, the DNA is TGCGCCAGCAGCCTGGGACAGAGCACAGATACGCGGTATTTT. It encodes CASSLGQSTDTRYF.

This clonotype was counted at least ten times. The rearrangement uses TRBV6-1 and TRBJ1-5; D uncertain. There are 16 residues in the CDR3. Trimming took 3 bases from V and 0 from J, leaving 12 bases between them. Germline assignment: CDR1 MNHNS and CDR2 SASEGT. CDR3 bases: TGTGCCAGCAGTGAGGACCGACCCTATAGCAATCAGCCCCAGCATTTT. Translating it yields CASSEDRPYSNQPQHF.

This clonotype was observed at least ten times. The chain employs TRBV6-1 and TRBJ1-5; 9 positions match TRBD1. The CDR3 contains 14 residues. V lost 6 bases to trimming and J lost 7 bases; unmatched junction nucleotides: 7. Germline CDR1 reads MNHNS; CDR2 reads SASEGT. CDR3 nucleotide sequence: TGTGCCAGCAGGGACAGGGGCGTCCGCCAGCCCCAGCATTTT. Its translation: CASRDRGVRQPQHF.

The chain combines TRBV25-1 with TRBJ1-6; the D is unclear. Trimming left V 1 base short and J 0 bases short, with 10 bases between. Germline CDR1 reads MGHDK; CDR2 reads SYGVNS. This CDR3 is 17 amino acids long. The CDR3 sequence is CASSESSRSSYNSPLHF. The CDR3 nucleotides read TGTGCCAGCAGTGAATCTAGTAGGAGCTCCTATAATTCACCCCTCCACTTT.

This clonotype was found many times. The CDR3 sequence is CASSVGQGTYEQYF. CDR3 nucleotides: TGTGCCAGCAGCGTAGGACAGGGGACCTACGAGCAGTACTTC. V usage is TRBV9 and J usage is TRBJ2-7, with TRBD1 identical over 8 bases. Germline CDR1 reads SGDLS; CDR2 reads YYNGEE. This CDR3 has 14 amino acids. V shed 0 bases, J shed 2 bases, and the junction held 1 base outside the gene matches.

In this sample, this clonotype turned up many times. The chain uses TRBV5-1 and TRBJ2-2, with TRBD1 identical over 7 bases. Germline-derived CDR1 and CDR2 are SGHRS and YFSETQ. V shed 5 bases, J shed 1 base, and the junction held 8 bases outside the gene matches. This CDR3 spans 16 amino acids. The CDR3 loop reads CASRSPGQMNTGELFF. As DNA, the CDR3 is TGCGCCAGCAGAAGTCCGGGACAGATGAACACCGGGGAGCTGTTTTTT.

This clonotype was counted only a few times. The chain links TRBV29-1 to TRBJ2-5; possibly TRBD1 or TRBD2 for D (5 bases each). The germline V and J ends were trimmed by 7 bases and 2 bases, with 14 bases remaining between them. The CDR3 totals 13 residues. In germline, CDR1 is SQVTM, CDR2 ANQGSEA. CDR3 residues: CSGAGTVQETQYF. Here the CDR3 DNA reads TGCAGCGGAGCAGGGACGGTACAAGAGACCCAGTACTTC.

The V and J genes are TRBV5-1 and TRBJ2-1; D is unresolved. V was trimmed by 7 bases and J by 5 bases, leaving 13 bases between them. CDR1 and CDR2 (germline): SGHRS, YFSETQ. CDR3 length: 13 amino acids. In DNA form, the CDR3 reads TGCGCCAGCCTAAGCTTAACAGACAATGAGCAGTTCTTC. Translation: CASLSLTDNEQFF.

This clonotype was seen ten or more times. The chain is built from TRBV18 and TRBJ2-1; tentatively, D is TRBD1 (6 bases). Trimming shortened V by 3 bases and J by 6 bases, and 12 bases separated the two germline ends. The germline V gene encodes CDR1 KGHSH and CDR2 LQKENI. The CDR3 runs to 14 residues. In nucleotides, the CDR3 is TGTGCCAGCTCACCCGTTGCAGGGGCCAATGAGCAGTTCTTC. Its protein is CASSPVAGANEQFF.

A note on this clonotype: A much bigger clone sits one base away, suggesting this may be a read error. CDR3 nucleotides: TGTGCCAGCAGCTTGGGAGCAGGGATCTACAATGAGCAGTACTTC. This codes for CASSLGAGIYNEQYF. V usage is TRBV5-6 and J usage is TRBJ2-4, with D possibly being TRBD1 (5 bases). CDR3 size: 15 residues. V was cut by 0 bases and J by 13 bases, with 20 bases left in between. The germline V gene encodes CDR1 SGHDT and CDR2 YYEEEE. The entire variable domain, with the rest obtained from reference TRBV5-6 and TRBJ2-4, is as follows: DAGVTQSPTHLIKTRGQQVTLRCSPKSGHDTVSWYQQALGQGPQFIFQYYEEEERQRGNFPDRFSGHQFPNYSSELNVNALLLGDSALYLCASSLGAGIYNEQYFGAGTRLSVL.

This clonotype showed up many times. The CDR3 loop reads CASSPGTGGFWSNQPQHF. The DNA of the CDR3 is TGTGCCAGCAGCCCCGGGACAGGGGGCTTTTGGAGCAATCAGCCCCAGCATTTT. J is TRBJ1-5 and V is TRBV12-3 or TRBV12-4, with TRBD1 identical over 12 bases. V was clipped by 6 bases and J by 1 base; unmatched bases: 10. The CDR3 extends over 18 amino acids.

The sample holds many counts of this clonotype. The chain links TRBV27 to TRBJ1-1; TRBD1 agrees at 10 bases. Germline CDR1 reads MNHEY; CDR2 reads SMNVEV (reference sequence). The CDR3 extends over 13 amino acids. With V trimmed by 6 bases and J by 10 bases, 8 bases remained unmatched. The CDR3 nucleotides read TGTGCCAGCAGCTGGGACAGGGGAGCAAGAGCTTTCTTT. It specifies CASSWDRGARAFF.

The rearrangement joins TRBV29-1 to TRBJ1-2; D is undetermined. CDR1 is SQVTM, CDR2 ANQGSEA, per germline. V shed 5 bases and J shed 4 bases, with 14 bases lying between them. The CDR3 has 13 amino acids. CDR3 nucleotide sequence: TGCAGCGTTTTACCCCTAGCTGGCTATGGCTACACCTTC. Amino acids: CSVLPLAGYGYTF.

The chain has TRBV6-1 and TRBJ2-1, with TRBD2 matching over 7 bases. This CDR3 contains 14 residues. The ends lost 10 bases at V and 9 bases at J; junction bases unmatched: 15. The germline gives CDR1 MNHNS, CDR2 SASEGT. This CDR3 is CATLRRGLRFEQFF. In nucleotides, the CDR3 is TGTGCCACCCTCCGTCGGGGACTACGGTTTGAGCAGTTCTTC.

This clonotype was recorded at least ten times. The chain is built from TRBV7-6 and TRBJ2-1; D is unclear. The length of the CDR3 is 14 residues. From germline, CDR1 is SGHVS and CDR2 FNYEAQ. Trimming removed 5 bases at V and 7 bases at J, with 15 bases between. The CDR3: CASSPFGRQNEQFF. In DNA form, the CDR3 reads TGTGCCAGCAGCCCATTCGGCAGACAAAATGAGCAGTTCTTC.

This clonotype was seen a few times. The V gene is TRBV20-1, the J gene TRBJ2-7; D unclear. V lost 0 bases, J lost 3 bases, and 6 bases lay in between. The germline V gene has CDR1 DFQATT and CDR2 SNEGSKA (reference sequence). The CDR3 length is 12 residues. DNA for the CDR3: TGCAGTGCTAGAGATCAGGTCTACGAGCAGTACTTC. Protein sequence: CSARDQVYEQYF.

This clonotype was observed a few times. The CDR3 DNA follows: TGTGCCACAATCGATGGGGGCGCGGCCACTGAAGCTTTCTTT. This encodes CATIDGGAATEAFF. The V and J genes are TRBV19 and TRBJ1-1, with a possible D match to TRBD1 (6 bases). Germline-derived CDR1 and CDR2 are LNHDA and SQIVND (reference sequence). The V and J ends lost 10 bases and 4 bases respectively, with 19 bases between them. The CDR3 covers 14 residues.

In this sample, this clonotype turned up many times. This chain connects TRBV12-3 or TRBV12-4 to TRBJ2-7; the D is unclear. The CDR3 consists of 12 residues. V dropped 2 bases and J dropped 8 bases, with 10 bases sitting between them. Here the CDR3 DNA reads TGTGCCAGCAGTTTACTGTCTAGGAAGCAGTACTTC. Its protein is CASSLLSRKQYF.

This clonotype has a single count. A far bigger clonotype differs at one base, so this is likely a read error. The rearrangement links TRBV7-2 to TRBJ2-1; D is unclear. CDR1 SGHTA and CDR2 FQGNSA come from the germline V gene. The length of the CDR3 is 13 residues. V lost 6 bases, J lost 5 bases, and 11 bases lay in between. The CDR3 spells CASSDQDHNEQFF. The CDR3 DNA reads TGTGCCAGCAGTGATCAGGACCACAATGAGCAGTTCTTC. The full variable domain, its missing parts supplied by reference TRBV7-2 and TRBJ2-1, is GAGVSQSPSNKVTEKGKDVELRCDPISGHTALYWYRQSLGQGLEFLIYFQGNSAPDKSGLPSDRFSAERTGGSVSTLTIQRTQQEDSAVYLCASSDQDHNEQFFGPGTRLTVL.

This clonotype has only a few counts. The chain recombines TRBV24-1 with TRBJ2-1; D is perhaps TRBD1 (6 bases). Trimming stripped 5 bases from V and 4 bases from J, with 8 bases between. In germline, CDR1 is KGHDR, CDR2 SFDVKD. The CDR3 loop spans 13 amino acids. The CDR3: CATSGQGYNEQFF. The CDR3 bases are TGTGCCACCAGTGGGCAGGGGTACAATGAGCAGTTCTTC.

This clonotype showed up many times. The chain is built from TRBV28 and TRBJ2-3; D not resolved. The CDR3 spans 11 residues. V was clipped by 10 bases and J by 1 base, with 6 bases between them. The germline V gene encodes CDR1 MDHEN and CDR2 SYDVKM. This CDR3 reads CATHRTDTQYF. The CDR3 DNA reads TGTGCCACCCACCGCACAGATACGCAGTATTTT.

This clonotype was counted at least ten times. This chain joins TRBV30 and TRBJ1-2; the match to TRBD1 covers 12 bases. The CDR3 consists of 12 residues. Germline V gene data show CDR1 as GTSNPN and CDR2 as SVGIG (reference sequence). Unmatched junction bases numbered 1, after V lost 3 bases and J lost 8 bases. The CDR3 nucleotides are TGTGCCTGGAGGGGGACAGGGGGCGGCTACACCTTC. Translated, it gives CAWRGTGGGYTF. Combining the CDR3 with reference TRBV30 and TRBJ1-2 gives the whole variable domain SQTIHQWPATLVQPVGSPLSLECTVEGTSNPNLYWYRQAAGRGLQLLFYSVGIGQISSEVPQNLSASRPQDRQFILSSKKLLLSDSGFYLCAWRGTGGGYTFGSGTRLTVV.

CDR3 DNA: TGCGCCAGCAGCCAAGGACAGGGGGTGTCCTACGAGCAGTACTTC. It codes for CASSQGQGVSYEQYF. The rearrangement joins TRBV4-1 to TRBJ2-7; 9 positions agree with TRBD1. Germline trimming cut 1 base from V and 1 base from J; bases unmatched to any gene: 2. This CDR3 is built from 15 residues. The germline gives CDR1 MGHRA, CDR2 YSYEKL.

This clonotype has only a few counts. The J gene is TRBJ2-5, the V gene TRBV7-9; D is ambiguous. Germline lookup yields CDR1 SEHNR and CDR2 FQNEAQ (reference sequence). The V and J ends lost 4 bases and 5 bases respectively, with 11 bases between them. The CDR3 extends over 13 amino acids. CDR3 region: CASSWADWETQYF. The CDR3 DNA follows: TGTGCCAGCAGCTGGGCGGATTGGGAGACCCAGTACTTC.

This clonotype was observed many times. The chain combines TRBV7-9 with TRBJ2-3; 15 bases align to TRBD2. This CDR3 has 17 amino acids. With V trimmed by 5 bases and J by 5 bases, 8 bases remained unmatched. Per germline, CDR1 SEHNR and CDR2 FQNEAQ (reference sequence). The CDR3 nucleotides read TGTGCCAGCAGCCCCAGGACTAGCGGGGGGGCGGGAGATACGCAGTATTTT. Translated: CASSPRTSGGAGDTQYF. Combining the CDR3 with reference TRBV7-9 and TRBJ2-3 gives the whole variable domain DTGVSQNPRHKITKRGQNVTFRCDPISEHNRLYWYRQTLGQGPEFLTYFQNEAQLEKSRLLSDRFSAERPKGSFSTLEIQRTEQGDSAMYLCASSPRTSGGAGDTQYFGPGTRLTVL.

This clonotype was detected many times. The chain's CDR3 is CATSGQGDEQYF. CDR3 nucleotide sequence: TGTGCCACCAGTGGACAGGGCGACGAGCAGTACTTC. The chain employs TRBV24-1 and TRBJ2-7, with TRBD1 matching 7 bases. The germline gives CDR1 KGHDR, CDR2 SFDVKD. The CDR3 spans 12 residues. V dropped 5 bases and J dropped 5; count of bases not matched to a gene: 2.

This clonotype came up many times. The V gene is TRBV20-1, the J gene TRBJ2-7; D unclear. The CDR3 is 12 amino acids. Trimming took 5 bases from V and 2 from J, leaving 10 bases between them. The germline V gene encodes CDR1 DFQATT and CDR2 SNEGSKA (reference sequence). As DNA, the CDR3 is TGCAGTGCTCGAAATACACCCTACGAGCAGTACTTC. Translated, it gives CSARNTPYEQYF.